This entry describes one T cell receptor (beta chain). This clonotype was detected ten times or more. This clone's antigen is unknown. Per-base quality was not reported, and no clone a single base away is much larger than it. The germline V gene encodes CDR1 DFQATT and CDR2 SNEGSKA (reference sequence). Trimming removed 0 bases from V and 2 bases from J, leaving 12 bases between the germline ends. The CDR3, from cysteine to phenylalanine, totals 15 residues. The only DNA kept is the CDR3, 45 bases in frame from the first base. The label giving this sample's time point can be read as: newly diagnosed GD, antithyroid drugs for less than 3 months. For both TCR sequencing and RNA sequencing, RNA was extracted from PBMCs using TRIzol. The diagnosis of Graves' disease followed American Thyroid Association guidelines. Recruitment of patients was carried out at an endocrinology department in Xi'an, China. Each patient gave approximately 9 milliliters of peripheral blood, collected in an EDTA anticoagulant tube. PBMCs were isolated by Ficoll Paque Plus density gradient separation without further T cell sorting. An Agilent 2100 Bioanalyzer and agarose gel were used to check RNA quality, and a NanoDrop 2000 was used to measure RNA concentration.

This specimen belongs to a study of regulatory T cells in long-lasting Graves disease (dated by TCRdb to 2020 to 2023). With respect to the entire study: Newly diagnosed Graves' disease patients had taken antithyroid drugs for less than 3 months. Peripheral blood TCR sequencing and RNA sequencing compared persistent Graves' disease patients with newly diagnosed Graves' disease patients. The study took place in China and was registered as a clinical trial. A total of around 35 samples underwent TCR sequencing, from about 13 patients with persistent Graves' disease and 20 or so patients with newly diagnosed Graves' disease. On the study overall, not on this receptor specifically: TRBV28, TRBJ1-2 and TRBJ2-5 were preferentially used in persistent disease, while TRBV20-1 and TRBJ2-1 were favored in newly diagnosed disease. The small sample size was acknowledged by the authors as a limitation that may reduce accuracy. Lower TCR Shannon entropy and fewer highly expanded clones were observed in persistent Graves' disease patients than in newly diagnosed patients, which suggested clonal expansion. Persistent patients shared more public clonotypes among themselves (2,741) than newly diagnosed patients did (about 900). Only peripheral blood was studied, because thyroid tissue, the primary lesion, was inaccessible. Sequencing and analysis were restricted to the TCR beta chain.

The protocol used for the library was multiplex PCR. Sequencing took place on an Illumina HiSeq 4000. CDR3 regions were amplified by Arm-PCR with iRepertoire HTBI primers to construct TCR beta libraries. PCR products were gel purified before sequencing. Processing in the source paper ran as follows. A total of 62 TRBV and 14 TRBJ segments were identified across samples and were used for gene usage analysis of CDR3 amino acid clonotypes. COPE and FqMerger were used to merge the filtered high-quality paired reads into contigs. Contigs were aligned with BLAST to IMGT TRBV, TRBD and TRBJ reference genes, and CDR3 was defined per IMGT. Any clonotype with a frequency above 0.1% was counted as a highly expanded clone. Shannon entropy was used to measure repertoire diversity, and the Gini coefficient was used to measure V-J evenness. A clonotype was considered public if more than one individual shared it. TCRdb reran the public reads through fastp at Q25 and MiXCR, keeping productive beta chains. Rows with one shared CDR3 protein collapse into an entry with the most common genes and DNA. These V and J calls are TCRdb output, not the study's own analysis. This sample is represented by 400,000 to 650,000 distinct CDR3 sequences; about 16% of them were singletons. The ten largest clonotypes hold 20% to 25% of the sample.

The sample was also linked to a second study, of T cells in Graves' hyperthyroidism and ophthalmopathy. As that second study puts it: Stable Graves' hyperthyroidism was defined as the absence of progression to ophthalmopathy over 18 months of follow-up. Hyperthyroidism patients were newly diagnosed, with disease duration under 2 months, and aged 18 to 65 years. The study excluded patients with uncontrolled infections, other autoimmune diseases, pregnancy or lactation. Diagnoses were established on the basis of clinical symptoms, serum thyroxine and TRAb, thyroid ultrasound, and orbital computed tomography. A first-round RT-PCR of the TCR CDR3 used the HTBI primer set with the Qiagen OneStep RT-PCR kit. Most expanded thyroid clonotypes (frequency above 0.001) were also detected in blood, suggesting blood repertoires may reflect thyroid immune responses. A 13 V-J signature model separated ophthalmopathy from stable hyperthyroidism, with around 90% sensitivity and just under 84% specificity in cross-validation and 80%/75% in testing. In validation, progression to ophthalmopathy was predicted by the model with around 70% sensitivity and nearly 75% specificity, a median of approximately 6.5 months before onset. To identify TCR V-J signatures that set the groups apart, the researchers used a discovery cohort of approximately 98 patients, made up of 40 to 45 with Graves' ophthalmopathy and 57 with stable Graves' hyperthyroidism. An independent validation cohort of around 19 hyperthyroidism patients and about 15 patients who later progressed to ophthalmopathy tested prospective prediction of ophthalmopathy. The approximately 90 discovery patients were divided at random into training and test sets in a 7:3 ratio. In over five Graves' hyperthyroidism patients, the study also compared T-cell repertoires from thyroid tissue with T-cell repertoires from blood. After sampling, hyperthyroidism patients received methimazole starting at 30 mg daily, and ophthalmopathy patients received high-dose intravenous methylprednisolone. The libraries were constructed in a second round of multiplex PCR and then size-selected and purified. Sequencing of the libraries was done on an Illumina HiSeq2000 using paired-end 100 bp reads. SOAPnuke was used to process the raw data, removing reads that contained adapters or uncalled bases, had a mean Phred below 15, or lacked an exact match to the constant primer or identifier. COPE v1.2.5 was used to merge high-quality paired reads, and clonotypes were defined as unique nucleotide sequences. MiTCR v1.1 was used to align clonotypes to the IMGT TRBV, TRBD and TRBJ reference segments. Analysis was restricted to V-J combinations with a frequency above 0.0001, which covered just over 98% of repertoires. A TCS score was defined as the ratio of F50 (clonal expansion) to E x V (chaos), with BLOSUM62-based TCRdist applied between CDR3 peptides within each V-J. Welch's t-statistics and random forest reduced roughly 540 V-J features to some 14, which were used in a naive Bayes classifier (R e1071). Sample size was not statistically predetermined, and blinding of investigators to group allocation was not performed. The paper describes TCR Vbeta CDR3 sequencing of around 140 peripheral blood samples, made up of about 41 ophthalmopathy patients, 70 to 75 hyperthyroidism patients and 17 progressor patients.

This sequence was found in a woman aged 40 to 65 with Graves disease. Donor details come from another sample of the same person, matched by shared clones. The source material was peripheral blood mononuclear cells (PBMCs), sampled at new diagnosis, from a patient treated with antithyroid drugs. The rearrangement joined TRBV20-1 to TRBJ2-3; TRBD2 could be the D gene, as 5 bases match. CDR3 reads: CSAREYQRSTDTQYF. The nucleotide sequence is given as TGCAGTGCTAGAGAGTATCAGCGGTCCACAGATACGCAGTATTTT.